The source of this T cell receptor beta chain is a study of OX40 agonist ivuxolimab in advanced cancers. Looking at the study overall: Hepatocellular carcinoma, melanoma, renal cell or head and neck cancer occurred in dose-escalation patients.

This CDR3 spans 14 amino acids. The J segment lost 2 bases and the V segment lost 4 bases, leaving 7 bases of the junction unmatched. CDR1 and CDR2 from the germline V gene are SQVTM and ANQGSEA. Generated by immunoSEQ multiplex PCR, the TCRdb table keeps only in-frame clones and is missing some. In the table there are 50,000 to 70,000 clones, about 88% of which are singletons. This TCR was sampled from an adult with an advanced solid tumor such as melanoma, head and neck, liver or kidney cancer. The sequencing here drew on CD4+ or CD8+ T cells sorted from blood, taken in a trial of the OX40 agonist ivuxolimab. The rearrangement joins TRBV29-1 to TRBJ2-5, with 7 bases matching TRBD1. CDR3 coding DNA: TGCAGCGTTGGAGGGGGACAGACTCAAGAGACCCAGTACTTC. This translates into CSVGGGQTQETQYF.